This is a list of T cell receptor beta chains from one sample in a study of post-analysis software for immune sequencing data. One entry per CDR3 protein results from TCRdb running MiXCR on the PCR reads. The data hold a few hundred thousand distinct CDR3 sequences, with approximately 38% observed a single time. The sample comprised blood. The receptors were gathered from a girl between 5 and 17 years old with multiple sclerosis. Both conserved end residues are part of each CDR3. The D gene is left open where the match is weak. Not all rows give a size; the values are once, few, many and, for expanded clones, a class.

j_gene | d_gene | v_gene | abundance | CDR3nt | CDR3aa
TRBJ1-2 | TRBD1 | TRBV30 | - | TGTGCCTGGAGTGTCGGGACAGGGGATGGCTACACCTTC | CAWSVGTGDGYTF
TRBJ2-1 | - | TRBV4-1 | - | TGCGCCAGCAGCCAGCCCTTATCCCCAGGTGAGCAGTTCTTC | CASSQPLSPGEQFF
TRBJ2-3 | TRBD2 | TRBV6-5 | few | TGTGCCAGCAGTTACTCAGCACCGGCACTAGCGGGGCTCCCAGATACGCAGTATTTT | CASSYSAPALAGLPDTQYF
TRBJ2-5 | - | TRBV13 | few | TGTGCCAGTTCCCCACTTACGGGGGAGCCGAGGACCCAGTACTTC | CASSPLTGEPRTQYF
TRBJ2-5 | - | TRBV7-2 | - | TGTGCCAGCACCGATAAGGGGGGGGAAGAGACCCAGTACTTC | CASTDKGGEETQYF
TRBJ2-7 | TRBD1 | TRBV28 | few | TGTGCCAGCAACAGGGGAAAGGGCGACGAGCAGTACTTC | CASNRGKGDEQYF
TRBJ1-5 | - | TRBV5-5 | - | TGTGCCAGCAGCCCGGAGGTGGCGCGAGGCAATCAGCCCCAGCATTTT | CASSPEVARGNQPQHF
TRBJ2-2 | - | TRBV29-1 | - | TGCAGCGTCGCCATAGGGGTTGGAGCCGGGGAGCTGTTTTTT | CSVAIGVGAGELFF
TRBJ2-7 | - | TRBV10-3 | few | TGTGCCATCGGGAAATCCGGTGTTTCCTACGAGCAGTACTTC | CAIGKSGVSYEQYF
TRBJ1-4 | TRBD1 | TRBV28 | - | TGTGCCAGCAGCTCCGGGACAGGCCGGGGTGAAAAACTGTTTTTT | CASSSGTGRGEKLFF
TRBJ2-7 | - | TRBV7-8 | few | TGTGCCAGCAGCTTAAAGCGGACAGCCAATCCCTACGAGCAGTACTTC | CASSLKRTANPYEQYF
TRBJ1-2 | - | TRBV20-1 | - | TGCAGTGCTCCTCATTCGGGGTATTATGGCTACACCTTC | CSAPHSGYYGYTF
TRBJ2-7 | TRBD2 | TRBV20-1 | - | TGCAGTGCAGCAGCCGGGACTAGTAACGAGCAGTACTTC | CSAAAGTSNEQYF
TRBJ2-1 | TRBD2 | TRBV20-1 | few | TGCAGTGCTAGAAAGACTAGCGGGGGGGCTGGGAATGAGCAGTTCTTC | CSARKTSGGAGNEQFF
TRBJ1-1 | - | TRBV5-1 | - | TGCGCCAGCAGCTGGCAGGGTGAGAGCACTGAAGCTTTCTTT | CASSWQGESTEAFF
TRBJ1-2 | TRBD1 | TRBV9 | few | TGTGCCAGCAGCGTAGCGACAGGGAACTATGGCTACACCTTC | CASSVATGNYGYTF
TRBJ2-1 | - | TRBV6-5 | few | TGTGCCAGCAGTTACTCGATGGGTCCCCCCAATGAGCAGTTCTTC | CASSYSMGPPNEQFF
TRBJ1-1 | TRBD1 | TRBV19 | - | TGTGCCAGTAGTACGACAGGGCTGGGCACTGAAGCTTTCTTT | CASSTTGLGTEAFF
TRBJ1-1 | - | TRBV4-1 | - | TGCGCCAGCAAATTGTCGCCGGTGCAGGAGAACACTGAGGCTTTCTTT | CASKLSPVQENTEAFF
TRBJ2-7 | - | TRBV6-1 | many | TGTGCCAGCAAGTCGGAGGGGACTTACTACGAGCAGTACTTC | CASKSEGTYYEQYF
TRBJ2-3 | TRBD2 | TRBV3-1 | - | TGTGCCAGCAGCCCCGGGGCGGGGGCAGATACGCAGTATTTT | CASSPGAGADTQYF
TRBJ1-2 | - | TRBV7-9 | few | TGTGCCAGCAGCTTTGGCCCACTCTATGGCTACACCTTC | CASSFGPLYGYTF
TRBJ2-1 | - | TRBV7-2 | few | TGTGCCAGCAGCTTAGCCGGTCCCCTGTTACGCAATGAGCAGTTCTTC | CASSLAGPLLRNEQFF
TRBJ2-3 | - | TRBV5-6 | - | TGTGCCAGCAGCTTGGCCACGGGGGCCCGGGGAGATACGCAGTATTTT | CASSLATGARGDTQYF